A single sample gave rise to the 24 T cell receptor beta chains below, sequenced in a study of beta chain features in type 1 diabetes. Study-level results: Moderately but significantly shorter TCRB CDR3s were found in Type 1 diabetes patients in all four CD4+ subsets.

Their antigens remain unidentified. Isolated RNA was reverse transcribed in full, so expressed TCRB transcripts were sequenced. TCRdb keeps only in-frame clones here, not all; method: immunoSEQ multiplex PCR. Among around 260,000 clones, around 25% were seen once, and the ten largest hold about 0.012%. The specimen was naive CD4+ T cells from blood. Receptors originate from a woman aged 30 to 39 with type 1 diabetes.

The chain uses TRBV29-1 and TRBJ2-7; TRBD1 might be the D (5 bases). The germline V gene has CDR1 SQVTM and CDR2 ANQGSEA. Trimming stripped 0 bases from V and 4 bases from J, with 7 bases between. The CDR3 is made up of 12 amino acids. The CDR3 here is CSVEDRVYEQYF. CDR3 sequence (DNA): TGCAGCGTTGAAGACAGGGTGTACGAGCAGTACTTC.

V and J are TRBV7-3 and TRBJ2-3, with 8 bases aligning to TRBD1. After removal of 3 bases from V and 5 bases from J, the junction contained 7 bases not matched to a gene. CDR1 and CDR2 (germline): SGHTA, FQGTGA. The CDR3 sequence is 15 residues long. The CDR3 coding sequence is TGTGCCAGCAGCTTCCTCGGGACAGGTGGAGATACGCAGTATTTT. It codes for CASSFLGTGGDTQYF.

This clone appeared a few times. V usage is TRBV29-1 and J usage is TRBJ2-1, with 12 bases fitting TRBD2. This CDR3 has 16 amino acids. After removal of 0 bases from V and 3 bases from J, the junction contained 3 bases not matched to a gene. Germline V CDR1 and CDR2: SQVTM, ANQGSEA. CDR3 residues: CSVEDRGLAGYNEQFF. The CDR3 region has the DNA TGCAGCGTTGAAGATCGGGGACTAGCGGGCTACAATGAGCAGTTCTTC.

The chain links TRBV7-8 to TRBJ2-1; no clear D. V shed 0 bases and J shed 4 bases, with 4 bases lying between them. Germline V gives CDR1 SGHVS, CDR2 FQNEAQ. This CDR3 has 13 residues. The CDR3 sequence is CASSLAEYNEQFF. CDR3 DNA sequence: TGTGCCAGCAGCTTAGCGGAGTACAATGAGCAGTTCTTC. Full variable domain (outside the CDR3, taken from reference TRBV7-8 and TRBJ2-1): GAGVSQSPRYKVAKRGQDVALRCDPISGHVSLFWYQQALGQGPEFLTYFQNEAQLDKSGLPSDRFFAERPEGSVSTLKIQRTQQEDSAVYLCASSLAEYNEQFFGPGTRLTVL.

The chain combines TRBV30 with TRBJ2-1; weak D call: TRBD1 (6 bases). Germline assignment: CDR1 GTSNPN and CDR2 SVGIG (reference sequence). There are 13 residues in the CDR3. The ends were cut back, 2 bases at V and 8 bases at J, with 13 bases in the middle. The CDR3 coding sequence is TGTGCCTGGAGTAGGGGGAATGGGGATGAGCAGTTCTTC. This codes for CAWSRGNGDEQFF.

The chain recombines TRBV30 with TRBJ1-1; a possible D gene is TRBD1 (5 bases). The germline V gene encodes CDR1 GTSNPN and CDR2 SVGIG (reference sequence). This CDR3 has 14 amino acids. The V end was cut by 2 bases, the J end by 4 bases, with 14 bases between. This CDR3 is CAWSLPGGGTEAFF. The CDR3 region has the DNA TGTGCCTGGAGTCTCCCCGGGGGAGGCACTGAAGCTTTCTTT.

The chain is built from TRBV30 and TRBJ1-1; a weak D match, TRBD1 (6 bases). Germline CDR1 reads GTSNPN; CDR2 reads SVGIG (reference sequence). The V end was cut by 8 bases, the J end by 3 bases, with 16 bases between. The CDR3 length is 13 residues. In nucleotides, the CDR3 is TGTGCCGGAAACCGACAGGAGGACACTGAAGCTTTCTTT. Its translation is CAGNRQEDTEAFF.

The CDR3 region is CAWSANRGAAFF. CDR3 sequence (DNA): TGTGCCTGGAGTGCCAACAGGGGCGCGGCTTTCTTT. The chain uses TRBV30 and TRBJ1-1; 7 nucleotides agree with TRBD1. The junction had 7 bases not matched to a gene; V was cut back by 1 base and J by 11 bases. CDR1 and CDR2 from the germline V gene are GTSNPN and SVGIG (reference sequence). The CDR3 runs 12 residues.

This rearrangement joins TRBV7-2 to TRBJ2-7; TRBD1 matches at 7 bases. Germline V gives CDR1 SGHTA, CDR2 FQGNSA. V trimming: 4 bases; J trimming: 2 bases; junction bases outside the gene matches: 8. The CDR3 loop spans 15 amino acids. DNA of the CDR3: TGTGCCAGCAGCTACAACAGGGGTCTGGCCTACGAGCAGTACTTC. Translation gives CASSYNRGLAYEQYF.

This clone has only a few counts. The chain has TRBV7-6 and TRBJ2-1, with a possible D match to TRBD2 (6 bases). CDR1 SGHVS and CDR2 FNYEAQ come from the germline V gene. The CDR3 runs 17 residues. The germline V and J ends were trimmed by 3 bases and 0 bases, with 15 bases remaining between them. The CDR3 DNA reads as TGTGCCAGCAGCTTGACGGGAGTCGTTAGCTCCTACAATGAGCAGTTCTTC. Translation: CASSLTGVVSSYNEQFF. Based on the CDR3 plus reference TRBV7-6 and TRBJ2-1, the full variable domain is GAGVSQSPRYKVTKRGQDVALRCDPISGHVSLYWYRQALGQGPEFLTYFNYEAQQDKSGLPNDRFSAERPEGSISTLTIQRTEQRDSAMYRCASSLTGVVSSYNEQFFGPGTRLTVL.

This clone showed up just a few times. Other nucleotide sequences in the sample specify the same CDR3. The V call is TRBV28, the J call TRBJ2-7; 8 bases map to TRBD1. The CDR3 sequence is 13 residues long. The germline V gene encodes CDR1 MDHEN and CDR2 SYDVKM. V gave up 5 bases and J gave up 3 bases; unmatched junction bases: 3. CDR3: CASSPGQGYEQYF. The CDR3 DNA is TGTGCCAGCAGTCCTGGACAGGGCTACGAGCAGTACTTC.

J is TRBJ2-6 and V is TRBV4-2, with D perhaps TRBD2 (5 bases). The CDR3 totals 18 residues. Germline V lookup: CDR1 LGHNA, CDR2 YNFKEQ. V gave up 0 bases and J gave up 0 bases, with 12 bases separating them. CDR3 protein: CASSQDGETFSGANVLTF. The DNA of the CDR3 is TGTGCCAGCAGCCAAGACGGGGAAACCTTCTCTGGGGCCAACGTCCTGACTTTC.

Only a few counts were recorded for this clone. J is TRBJ2-5 and V is TRBV7-8, with D possibly matching TRBD2 (6 bases). The CDR3 is made up of 14 amino acids. CDR1 is SGHVS and CDR2 is FQNEAQ in the germline V gene. V lost 3 bases to trimming and J lost 1 base, with 9 bases between them. CDR3 residues: CASSFFSGQETQYF. CDR3 in DNA: TGTGCCAGCAGCTTTTTTAGCGGCCAAGAGACCCAGTACTTC. The full variable domain, in which reference TRBV7-8 and TRBJ2-5 provide the parts outside the CDR3, is GAGVSQSPRYKVAKRGQDVALRCDPISGHVSLFWYQQALGQGPEFLTYFQNEAQLDKSGLPSDRFFAERPEGSVSTLKIQRTQQEDSAVYLCASSFFSGQETQYFGPGTRLLVL.

The CDR3 sequence is CAWAYSGTTQGQQYF. The CDR3 nucleotides read TGTGCCTGGGCCTACTCCGGGACAACCCAGGGGCAGCAGTACTTC. This chain links TRBV30 with TRBJ2-7, with a weak D call TRBD1 (6 bases). The CDR3 spans 15 residues. The germline V gene encodes CDR1 GTSNPN and CDR2 SVGIG (reference sequence). Trimming removed 5 bases from V and 8 bases from J, with 25 bases in between.

This clone appeared a few times. The chain employs TRBV7-9 and TRBJ1-1; D is unclear. The V end was cut by 1 base, the J end by 0 bases, with 9 bases between. The CDR3 loop spans 15 amino acids. The germline V gene has CDR1 SEHNR and CDR2 FQNEAQ (reference sequence). Written as DNA, the CDR3 is TGTGCCAGCAGCTTAGGGTTCAGGATGAACACTGAAGCTTTCTTT. The encoded protein is CASSLGFRMNTEAFF.

The J gene is TRBJ1-2, the V gene TRBV15, with 8 bases aligning to TRBD1. The J segment lost 1 base and the V segment lost 3 bases, leaving 7 bases of the junction unmatched. The germline gives CDR1 LNHNV, CDR2 YYDKDF (reference sequence). The CDR3 length is 16 residues. The CDR3 nucleotides read TGTGCCACCAGCAGGTTACTGGGACAGGATAACTATGGCTACACCTTC. Its translation: CATSRLLGQDNYGYTF.

This rearrangement joins TRBV29-1 to TRBJ2-7; 7 bases map to TRBD1. Germline V gene lookup returns CDR1 SQVTM and CDR2 ANQGSEA. V lost 0 bases, J lost 3 bases, and 5 bases stayed unmatched. The CDR3 runs to 14 residues. CDR3 protein: CSVEEGQSGYEQYF. The CDR3 bases are TGCAGCGTTGAAGAGGGACAGTCAGGCTACGAGCAGTACTTC.

The chain employs TRBV28 and TRBJ1-2; D call uncertain. The V gene lost 8 bases and the J gene lost 3 bases, with 16 bases spanning the gap. The CDR3 loop spans 14 amino acids. Germline V CDR1 and CDR2: MDHEN, SYDVKM. The CDR3 bases are TGTGCCAGCCAAGCCGGGAGTGAGGACTATGGCTACACCTTC. Protein sequence: CASQAGSEDYGYTF.

The chain couples TRBV2 to TRBJ2-5, with D unresolved. The CDR3 has 15 residues. Trimming stripped 4 bases from V and 0 bases from J, with 12 bases between. Germline V gives CDR1 SNHLY, CDR2 FYNNEI. The CDR3 protein is CASSGTRTNQETQYF. The CDR3 DNA reads TGTGCCAGCAGTGGAACTCGAACTAACCAAGAGACCCAGTACTTC.

As for this clone: One end of the junction fails to match germline, which may point to a read error. The chain is built from TRBV19 and TRBJ1-2; no firm D call. Germline lookup yields CDR1 LNHDA and CDR2 SQIVND (reference sequence). The length of the CDR3 is 17 residues. CDR3 DNA: TGTGCCAGTAGTATAGATCCCGCCGGCAGCTCACTATTCGGCTCCACCTTC. It specifies CASSIDPAGSSLFGSTF. The full variable domain, in which reference TRBV19 and TRBJ1-2 provide the parts outside the CDR3, is DGGITQSPKYLFRKEGQNVTLSCEQNLNHDAMYWYRQDPGQGLRLIYYSQIVNDFQKGDIAEGYSVSREKKESFPLTVTSAQKNPTAFYLCASSIDPAGSSLFGSTFGSGTRLTVV.

The J gene is TRBJ2-5, the V gene TRBV15; D not certain. V lost 0 bases and J lost 2, with 13 bases in between. This CDR3 has 16 residues. Germline CDR1 is LNHNV and CDR2 is YYDKDF (reference sequence). CDR3: CATSRDRVRSQETQYF. CDR3 nucleotides: TGTGCCACCAGCAGAGATCGGGTCCGCTCGCAAGAGACCCAGTACTTC. The full variable domain, its missing parts supplied by reference TRBV15 and TRBJ2-5, is DAMVIQNPRYQVTQFGKPVTLSCSQTLNHNVMYWYQQKSSQAPKLLFHYYDKDFNNEADTPDNFQSRRPNTSFCFLDIRSPGLGDTAMYLCATSRDRVRSQETQYFGPGTRLLVL.

This clone was observed a few times. This chain joins TRBV19 and TRBJ2-7; D perhaps matches TRBD2 (6 bases). The germline V gene encodes CDR1 LNHDA and CDR2 SQIVND (reference sequence). V was pared by 6 bases and J by 6 bases, with 12 bases between. The CDR3 covers 12 residues. The CDR3 loop reads CASSRLGGEQYF. Here the CDR3 DNA reads TGTGCCAGTAGCCGCCTGGGGGGCGAGCAGTACTTC.

The table lists this clone with a few counts. The rearrangement uses TRBV10-3 and TRBJ2-7; 8 positions match TRBD1. Trimming at V came to 6 bases and at J to 0 bases, leaving 4 bases not matched to a gene. Germline values: CDR1 ENHRY, CDR2 SYGVKD. This CDR3 comprises 14 residues. The CDR3 is CAIRGQALSYEQYF. CDR3 DNA: TGTGCCATCAGGGGACAGGCGCTCTCCTACGAGCAGTACTTC.

This clone showed up just a few times. This chain connects TRBV7-3 to TRBJ2-3, with 9 nucleotides matching TRBD2. The CDR3 totals 16 residues. From germline, CDR1 is SGHTA and CDR2 FQGTGA. V lost 5 bases, J lost 2 bases, and 8 bases stayed unmatched. DNA for the CDR3: TGTGCCAGCAGCCTTTTAGGACTAGCGACCACAGATACGCAGTATTTT. Its translation is CASSLLGLATTDTQYF.